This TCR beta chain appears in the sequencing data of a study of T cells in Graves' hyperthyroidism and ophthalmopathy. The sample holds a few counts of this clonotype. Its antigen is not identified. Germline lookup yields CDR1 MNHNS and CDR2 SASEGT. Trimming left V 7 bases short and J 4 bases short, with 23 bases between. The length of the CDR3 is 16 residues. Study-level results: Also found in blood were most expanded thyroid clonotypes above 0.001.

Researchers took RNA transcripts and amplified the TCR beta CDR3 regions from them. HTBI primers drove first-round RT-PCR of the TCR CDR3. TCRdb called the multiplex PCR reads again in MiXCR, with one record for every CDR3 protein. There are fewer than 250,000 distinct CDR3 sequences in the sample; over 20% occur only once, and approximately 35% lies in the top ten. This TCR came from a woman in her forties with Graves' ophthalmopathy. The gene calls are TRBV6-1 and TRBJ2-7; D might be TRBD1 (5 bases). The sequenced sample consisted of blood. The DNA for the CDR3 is TGTGCCAGCAAAGGGGCTGGAGCGACAGACGATTACGAGCAGTACTTC. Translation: CASKGAGATDDYEQYF.